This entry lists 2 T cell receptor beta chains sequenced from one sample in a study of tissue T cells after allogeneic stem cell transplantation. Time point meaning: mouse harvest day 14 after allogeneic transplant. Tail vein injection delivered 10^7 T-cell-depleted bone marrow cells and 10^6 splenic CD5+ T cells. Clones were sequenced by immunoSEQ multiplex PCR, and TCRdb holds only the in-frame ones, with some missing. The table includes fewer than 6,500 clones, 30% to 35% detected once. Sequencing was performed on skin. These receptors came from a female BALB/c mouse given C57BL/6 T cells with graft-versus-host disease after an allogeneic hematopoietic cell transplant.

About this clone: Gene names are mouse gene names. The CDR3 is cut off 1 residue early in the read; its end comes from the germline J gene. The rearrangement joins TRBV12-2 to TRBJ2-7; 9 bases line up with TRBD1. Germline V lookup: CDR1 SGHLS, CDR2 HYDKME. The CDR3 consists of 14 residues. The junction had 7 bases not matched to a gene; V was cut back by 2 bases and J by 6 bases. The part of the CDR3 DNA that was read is TGTGCCAGCTCTCCCGGGACAGGGTCTAGTGAACAGTAC. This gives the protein CASSPGTGSSEQY. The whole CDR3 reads CASSPGTGSSEQYF.

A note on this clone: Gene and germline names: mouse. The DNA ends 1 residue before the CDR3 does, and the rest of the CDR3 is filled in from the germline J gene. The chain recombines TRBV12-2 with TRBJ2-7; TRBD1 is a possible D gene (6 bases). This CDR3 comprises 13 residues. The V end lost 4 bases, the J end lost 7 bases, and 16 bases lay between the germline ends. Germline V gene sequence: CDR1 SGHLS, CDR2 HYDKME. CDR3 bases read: TGTGCCAGCTCCCTGCAGGGGCCTGTGGAACAGTAC. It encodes CASSLQGPVEQY. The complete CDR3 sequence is CASSLQGPVEQYF.